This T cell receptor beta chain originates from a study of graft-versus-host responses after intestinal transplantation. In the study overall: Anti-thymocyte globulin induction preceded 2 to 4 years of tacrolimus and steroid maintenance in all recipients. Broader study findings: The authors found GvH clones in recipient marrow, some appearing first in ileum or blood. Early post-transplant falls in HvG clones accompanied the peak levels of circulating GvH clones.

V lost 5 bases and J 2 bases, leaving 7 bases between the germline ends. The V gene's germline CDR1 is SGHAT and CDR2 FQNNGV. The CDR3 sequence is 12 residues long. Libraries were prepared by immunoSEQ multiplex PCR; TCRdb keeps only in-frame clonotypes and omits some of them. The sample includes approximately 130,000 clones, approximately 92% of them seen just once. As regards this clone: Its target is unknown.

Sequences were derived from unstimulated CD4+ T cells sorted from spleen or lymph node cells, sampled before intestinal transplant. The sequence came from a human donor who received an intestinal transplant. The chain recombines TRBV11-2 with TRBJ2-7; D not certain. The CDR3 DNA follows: TGTGCCAGCAGCCTTTCCCCCTACGAGCAGTACTTC. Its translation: CASSLSPYEQYF.